This T cell receptor (beta chain) was captured in a study of breast tumors, draining lymph nodes, adjacent tissues (dated by TCRdb to the mid-2010s). The study in broad terms: TCR beta repertoires were compared across tumor, adjacent nontumor tissue and axillary lymph nodes obtained from breast cancer patients. In human breast cancer, the study set out to assess how tumor, surrounding tissue and draining lymph node repertoires relate to one another and whether T cells might be exchanged between them.

Adjacent samples consisted of nontumor breast tissue surrounding the tumor. What the authors observed across the whole study: Tumor T-cell repertoires showed less diversity than lymph node repertoires and more diversity than nontumor tissue repertoires, and tumor T-cell repertoires showed preferential V and J gene usage. The conclusion that tumor T cells originate in lymph nodes was framed as consistent with a hypothesis rather than directly demonstrated. Tumor and nontumor tissue repertoires were found to be significantly more similar in luminal-like than in basal-like breast cancer. A scenario in which most tumor T cells derive from the lymph node and then expand within tumor tissue was judged to be consistent with the data.

This clonotype was observed many times. The clone's antigen remains unknown. This may be a read error: a much more frequent sequence differs by one nucleotide. These reads were obtained on an Illumina HiSeq 2000. TCR beta chain libraries were generated by multiplex PCR amplification. The amplified TCR beta chain products were analyzed by high-throughput sequencing. Starting from the raw public reads, TCRdb applied fastp trimming at Q25, assembled clones with MiXCR and retained in-frame beta chains. For every CDR3 protein sequence, its rows merge into one entry that carries the most common genes and DNA. The sample table holds 20,000 to 25,000 distinct CDR3 sequences, of which about 64% were seen once. About a fifth of the sample is in the top ten clones. From V the trimming removes 5 bases and from J it removes 7 bases, while the gene matches leave 12 bases of the junction unaccounted for. CDR3 length: 14 amino acids, cysteine to phenylalanine. CDR3 DNA only is kept here, 42 bases in frame from base 1. From the germline V gene (reference sequence), CDR1 is DFQATT and CDR2 is SNEGSKA.

This chain joins TRBV20-1 to TRBJ2-5, and 8 junctional nucleotides match TRBD1. Specimen: tumor-adjacent breast tissue. This clonotype was sampled from a female donor with breast cancer. Some clones in this sample may be carry-over from other donors' samples. The DNA sequence is as follows: TGCAGTGCTCTAAACAGGGGGGCTAAAGCGACCCAGTACTTC. It encodes CSALNRGAKATQYF.